The next 15 T cell receptor beta chains were all read from a single sample in a study of cytomegalovirus exposure and HLA in healthy donors. Use of 60 Vbeta and 13 Jbeta primers characterized the PCR. Clones were read by immunoSEQ multiplex PCR, and TCRdb kept only the in-frame ones, dropping some. The sample has some 130,000 clones, about 80% seen once; the top ten hold under 3%. The sequenced sample was PBMCs. The receptors shown here come from a man aged 30 to 39 in good health and CMV-seronegative.

The CDR3 reads CASSLGGGFLYEQYF. The DNA for the CDR3 is TGTGCCAGCAGCTTAGGGGGGGGGTTTCTCTACGAGCAGTACTTC. This chain uses TRBV13 with TRBJ2-7; 7 nucleotides agree with TRBD2. With 0 bases clipped from V and 3 bases from J, the junction kept 5 bases outside the gene matches. Germline CDR1 and CDR2: PRHDT and FYEKMQ (reference sequence). This CDR3 is built from 15 residues.

The CDR3: CASSPPGRGTTQYF. The CDR3 region has the DNA TGCGCCAGCAGCCCCCCAGGGAGGGGTACTACGCAGTATTTT. The V gene is TRBV4-3, the J gene TRBJ2-3; 7 bases match TRBD2. The CDR3 totals 14 residues. The V segment lost 4 bases and the J segment 8 bases; nucleotides outside the gene matches: 9. Germline CDR1 LGHNA, CDR2 YSLEER.

This clone came up a few times. V is TRBV19 and J is TRBJ1-1; 10 bases agree with TRBD1. CDR1 and CDR2 from the germline V gene are LNHDA and SQIVND (reference sequence). V dropped 6 bases and J dropped 5; count of bases not matched to a gene: 6. This CDR3 comprises 14 residues. CDR3 nucleotides: TGTGCCAGTAGCCGACAGGGGGCGAGGACTGAAGCTTTCTTT. This encodes CASSRQGARTEAFF. Full variable domain (outside the CDR3, taken from reference TRBV19 and TRBJ1-1): DGGITQSPKYLFRKEGQNVTLSCEQNLNHDAMYWYRQDPGQGLRLIYYSQIVNDFQKGDIAEGYSVSREKKESFPLTVTSAQKNPTAFYLCASSRQGARTEAFFGQGTRLTVV.

The chain employs TRBV28 and TRBJ2-3; 10 bases agree with TRBD1. V trimming: 5 bases; J trimming: 3 bases; junction bases outside the gene matches: 8. The CDR3 has 16 amino acids. CDR1 and CDR2 (germline): MDHEN, SYDVKM. The CDR3 DNA follows: TGTGCCAGCAGTCCCCGGGGGGACAGGGGAACAGATACGCAGTATTTT. Its translation is CASSPRGDRGTDTQYF.

The rearrangement joins TRBV28 to TRBJ2-7; weak D call: TRBD1 (5 bases). The germline CDR1 and CDR2 sequences are MDHEN and SYDVKM. V shed 6 bases and J shed 4 bases, with 16 bases lying between them. CDR3 size: 14 residues. The CDR3 nucleotides read TGTGCCAGCAGGGACCTCATGAGGACATACGAGCAGTACTTC. This gives the protein CASRDLMRTYEQYF.

The V gene is TRBV14, the J gene TRBJ2-1; maybe TRBD2 (5 bases). The CDR3 covers 15 residues. Trimming took 4 bases from V and 4 from J, leaving 14 bases between them. Germline V gives CDR1 SGHDN, CDR2 FVKESK. CDR3 in DNA: TGTGCCAGCAGCCGGACGGCCGAGGGATACAATGAGCAGTTCTTC. Amino acid sequence: CASSRTAEGYNEQFF. The full variable domain, in which reference TRBV14 and TRBJ2-1 provide the parts outside the CDR3, is EAGVTQFPSHSVIEKGQTVTLRCDPISGHDNLYWYRRVMGKEIKFLLHFVKESKQDESGMPNNRFLAERTGGTYSTLKVQPAELEDSGVYFCASSRTAEGYNEQFFGPGTRLTVL.

V is TRBV28 and J is TRBJ1-4; D remains ambiguous. This CDR3 is built from 15 residues. Germline loops: CDR1 MDHEN, CDR2 SYDVKM. Deletions cut 2 bases from V and 0 bases from J, with 7 bases between. The CDR3: CASSLPRATNEKLFF. DNA for the CDR3: TGTGCCAGCAGTTTACCGCGAGCAACTAATGAAAAACTGTTTTTT.

In its sample, this clone was seen once. The J gene is TRBJ2-7, the V gene TRBV19, with a possible D match to TRBD2 (5 bases). The V gene's germline CDR1 is LNHDA and CDR2 SQIVND (reference sequence). Trimming removed 2 bases from V and 0 bases from J, with 11 bases in between. The CDR3 is made up of 15 amino acids. CDR3 in DNA: TGTGCCAGTAGTATATCTCCGGGGAGCTCCTACGAGCAGTACTTC. Its translation is CASSISPGSSYEQYF.

This chain joins TRBV13 and TRBJ2-3; TRBD2 agrees at 10 bases. Germline lookup yields CDR1 PRHDT and CDR2 FYEKMQ (reference sequence). CDR3 length: 19 amino acids. The junction had 11 bases not matched to a gene; V was cut back by 2 bases and J by 0 bases. The CDR3 spells CASSLFRLAGDTSTDTQYF. In DNA, the CDR3 is TGTGCCAGCAGCTTATTTAGGCTAGCGGGAGATACTAGCACAGATACGCAGTATTTT.

The chain carries TRBV4-1 and TRBJ2-1, with a tentative D call TRBD1 (5 bases). Germline assignment: CDR1 MGHRA and CDR2 YSYEKL. There are 14 residues in the CDR3. V was shortened by 2 bases and J by 4 bases, with 9 bases between the two germline ends. CDR3 bases: TGCGCCAGCAGCCAAACAAGGGGTTACAATGAGCAGTTCTTC. It translates to CASSQTRGYNEQFF.

CDR3 sequence (DNA): TGCAGCGTTGGAGAGGACAGGGGGCGCATCACAGATACGCAGTATTTT. It yields the protein CSVGEDRGRITDTQYF. The chain links TRBV29-1 to TRBJ2-3; 11 bases align to TRBD1. V trimming: 4 bases; J trimming: 2 bases; junction bases outside the gene matches: 8. Germline V gene sequence: CDR1 SQVTM, CDR2 ANQGSEA. CDR3 length: 16 amino acids.

V is TRBV19 and J is TRBJ2-1; no definite D call. The CDR3 spans 13 residues. Trimming stripped 5 bases from V and 5 bases from J, with 10 bases between. The V gene's germline CDR1 is LNHDA and CDR2 SQIVND (reference sequence). The CDR3 sequence is CASSEQLHNEQFF. CDR3 in DNA: TGTGCCAGTAGTGAACAGCTCCACAATGAGCAGTTCTTC.

The CDR3 region has the DNA TGTGCCAGCAGCTCAACAGGGTCGGGTGAAAAACTGTTTTTT. Residues: CASSSTGSGEKLFF. V gene TRBV7-2 combines with J gene TRBJ1-4, with D tentatively TRBD1 (6 bases). V lost 4 bases and J 7 bases, leaving 13 bases between the germline ends. Germline lookup yields CDR1 SGHTA and CDR2 FQGNSA. The CDR3 length is 14 residues.

V gene TRBV4-3 combines with J gene TRBJ2-7; D may be TRBD1 (6 bases). Germline-derived CDR1 and CDR2 are LGHNA and YSLEER. Deletions cut 0 bases from V and 6 bases from J, with 15 bases between. This CDR3 is built from 15 residues. The CDR3 loop reads CASSQEGRRGGEQYF. In DNA form, the CDR3 reads TGCGCCAGCAGCCAAGAAGGGCGGAGAGGGGGCGAGCAGTACTTC.

This chain uses TRBV2 with TRBJ2-1; TRBD1 agrees at 7 bases. The CDR3 contains 12 residues. Germline lookup yields CDR1 SNHLY and CDR2 FYNNEI. The junction had 3 bases not matched to a gene; V was cut back by 5 bases and J by 8 bases. The CDR3 nucleotides read TGTGCCAGCAGTAAGACAGGGTATGAGCAGTTCTTC. Protein sequence: CASSKTGYEQFF.